This T cell receptor (beta chain) was sequenced during a study of prognosis after radiotherapy for stage I lung cancer. Study outcomes and limitations: Unique TCR clone counts dropped after stereotactic body radiation therapy, from a median of around 10,000 to 6,900.

Ten or more counts support this clonotype. Its antigen is undetermined. Researchers used two-round multiplex PCR to amplify TCR beta CDR3 starting from genomic DNA. Gene-specific TRBV and TRBJ primers were used in PCR round one. Using its own MiXCR run on the multiplex PCR reads, TCRdb lists one record per CDR3 protein. This sample carries around 20,000 distinct CDR3 sequences, 43% of them seen once, and the ten largest clones take less than 40%. CDR3 length: 15 residues. Germline-derived CDR1 and CDR2 are ENHRY and SYGVKD. Trimming cost V 6 bases and J 4 bases; bases outside gene matches: 4. This TCR was sampled from a donor over 45 with non-small cell lung cancer. The sample in question was PBMCs, obtained before or after stereotactic body radiation therapy (not recorded which). V usage is TRBV10-3 and J usage is TRBJ2-2, with 11 bases aligning to TRBD1. CDR3 DNA: TGTGCCATCAGGGACAGGGGGCAGAGCACCGGGGAGCTGTTTTTT. The encoded protein is CAIRDRGQSTGELFF.